This TCR beta chain was recovered during a study of cytomegalovirus exposure and HLA in healthy donors. In the case of this clone: The antigen is unknown. This sample also contains other DNA sequences that code for the same CDR3.

Method: immunoSEQ multiplex PCR; TCRdb's copy keeps in-frame clones and lacks some. The sample holds more than 95,000 clones, around 83% seen once. Points from the study as a whole: A few CMV-associated chains were confirmed in vitro to be specific for CMV antigens. Overall, approximately 150 TCR beta chains were annotated as cytomegalovirus-associated.

The germline gives CDR1 GTSNPN, CDR2 SVGIG (reference sequence). This CDR3 is built from 12 residues. V was shortened by 1 base and J by 0 bases, with 4 bases between the two germline ends. Sequencing was done on a sample of PBMCs. The chain joins TRBV30 to TRBJ2-7, with no clear D. This receptor was identified in a young woman in good health and CMV-seropositive. CDR3 coding DNA: TGTGCCTGGAGTGGAGACTCCTACGAGCAGTACTTC. As protein: CAWSGDSYEQYF.